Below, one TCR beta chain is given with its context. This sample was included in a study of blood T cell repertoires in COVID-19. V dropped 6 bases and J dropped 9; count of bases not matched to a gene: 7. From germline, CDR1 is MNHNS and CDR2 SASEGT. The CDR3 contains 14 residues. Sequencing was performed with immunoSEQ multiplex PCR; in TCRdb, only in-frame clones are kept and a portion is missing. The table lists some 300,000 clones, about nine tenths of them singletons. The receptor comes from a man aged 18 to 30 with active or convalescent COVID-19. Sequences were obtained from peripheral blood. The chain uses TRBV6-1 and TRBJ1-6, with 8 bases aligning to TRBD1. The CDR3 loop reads CASRLSGGGSPLHF. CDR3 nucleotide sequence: TGTGCCAGCAGGCTTTCAGGGGGCGGTTCACCCCTCCACTTT.